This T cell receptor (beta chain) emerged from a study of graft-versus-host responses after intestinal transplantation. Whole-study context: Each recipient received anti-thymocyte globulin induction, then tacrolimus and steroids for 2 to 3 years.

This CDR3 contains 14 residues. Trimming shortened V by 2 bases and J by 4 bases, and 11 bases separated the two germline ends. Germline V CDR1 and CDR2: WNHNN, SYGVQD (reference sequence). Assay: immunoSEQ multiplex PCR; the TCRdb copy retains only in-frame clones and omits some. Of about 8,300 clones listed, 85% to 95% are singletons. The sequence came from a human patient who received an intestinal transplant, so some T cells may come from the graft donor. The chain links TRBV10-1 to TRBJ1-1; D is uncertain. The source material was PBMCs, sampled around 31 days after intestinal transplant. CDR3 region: CASSEGFYSTEAFF. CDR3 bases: TGCGCCAGCAGTGAGGGGTTTTATAGCACTGAAGCTTTCTTT.